The rows below give T cell receptor beta chains drawn from one sample of a study of blood T cell repertoires in COVID-19. Repertoires were generated with immunoSEQ multiplex PCR, while TCRdb's copy carries only in-frame clones and drops some. The sample lists approximately 300,000 clones, around 87% occurring once. Sequenced sample: peripheral blood. The receptors were gathered from a woman aged 45-65 years with active or convalescent COVID-19. CDR3s include the opening cysteine and the closing phenylalanine or tryptophan. D genes are given only for firm matches. Clone size is shown for a subset of rows, as once, few, many or a class of expanded clone.

J gene	clone size	V gene	D gene	CDR3 protein	CDR3 DNA
TRBJ1-2	NA	TRBV19	NA	CASSIAGVRPNYGYTF	TGTGCCAGTAGTATCGCCGGGGTCAGACCTAACTATGGCTACACCTTC
TRBJ1-6	once	TRBV19	TRBD1	CASSIEGDSDNSPLHF	TGTGCCAGTAGTATAGAGGGGGACAGCGATAATTCACCCCTCCACTTT
TRBJ2-4	NA	TRBV4-1	NA	CASSQGAGPKNIQYF	TGCGCCAGCAGCCAAGGGGCAGGGCCCAAAAACATTCAGTACTTC
TRBJ2-1	NA	TRBV3-1/TRBV3-2	NA	CASSLGQSHNEQFF	TGTGCCAGCAGCCTGGGACAATCACACAATGAGCAGTTCTTC
TRBJ1-2	NA	TRBV4-2	NA	CASSQGTSNYGYTF	TGTGCCAGCAGCCAAGGGACATCTAACTATGGCTACACCTTC
TRBJ2-5	NA	TRBV7-3	TRBD1	CASSPGTGTETQYF	TGTGCCAGCAGCCCAGGGACAGGGACCGAGACCCAGTACTTC
TRBJ2-7	NA	TRBV5-4	NA	CASSPGGGVYEQYF	TGTGCCAGCAGCCCTGGGGGCGGAGTCTACGAGCAGTACTTC
TRBJ2-3	NA	TRBV11-2	TRBD2	CASSLASGRNTQYF	TGTGCCAGCAGCTTAGCTAGCGGGAGGAATACGCAGTATTTT
TRBJ2-1	NA	TRBV6-6	NA	CASSHLQGEQFF	TGTGCCAGCAGTCATCTTCAGGGTGAGCAGTTCTTC
TRBJ1-5	once	TRBV11-1	NA	CASSLSRLLNQPQHF	TGTGCCAGCAGCTTAAGTCGACTGCTGAATCAGCCCCAGCATTTT
TRBJ1-3	few	TRBV5-4	NA	CASSLQGAPGNTIYF	TGTGCCAGCAGCCTACAAGGGGCGCCCGGAAACACCATATATTTT
TRBJ1-3	NA	TRBV30	TRBD1	CAQRRWDRGLRSSGNTIYF	TGTGCCCAGAGAAGATGGGACAGGGGGCTCCGGAGCTCTGGAAACACCATATATTTT
TRBJ1-4	NA	TRBV12-3/TRBV12-4	NA	CATSRRGGEKLFF	TGTGCCACCTCGAGGAGGGGGGGCGAAAAACTGTTTTTT
TRBJ1-1	NA	TRBV28	NA	CASRDSEAFF	TGTGCCAGCAGGGACAGTGAAGCTTTCTTT
TRBJ1-6	NA	TRBV30	NA	CAWMYSYNSPLHF	TGTGCCTGGATGTATTCCTATAATTCACCCCTCCACTTT
TRBJ1-2	NA	TRBV2	TRBD1	CASSAVPGGIYGYTF	TGTGCCAGCAGTGCCGTACCAGGGGGCATCTATGGCTACACCTTC
TRBJ2-3	NA	TRBV10-3	TRBD1	CATTGADHTDTQYF	TGTGCCACCACAGGGGCGGACCACACAGATACGCAGTATTTT
TRBJ1-6	NA	TRBV6-5	NA	CASSSTNSPLHF	TGTGCCAGCAGTAGCACTAATTCACCCCTCCACTTT
TRBJ2-1	NA	TRBV11-2	NA	CASSRDGGQYNEQFF	TGTGCCAGCAGCCGGGACGGGGGGCAATACAATGAGCAGTTCTTC
TRBJ1-5	NA	TRBV28	NA	CASSLPPDSFNQPQHF	TGTGCCAGCAGTTTACCCCCTGACAGCTTCAATCAGCCCCAGCATTTT
TRBJ1-1	NA	TRBV29-1	NA	CSVPGWVNTEAFF	TGCAGCGTGCCCGGGTGGGTGAACACTGAAGCTTTCTTT
TRBJ1-1	NA	TRBV18	NA	CASSPTPAGSEAFF	TGTGCCAGCTCACCCACCCCGGCAGGTTCTGAAGCTTTCTTT
TRBJ1-2	NA	TRBV6-5	TRBD1	CASRSGQVYGYTF	TGTGCCAGCAGAAGCGGACAGGTCTATGGCTACACCTTC
TRBJ1-5	NA	TRBV28	TRBD1	CASSPQGGTGGFNQPQHF	TGTGCCAGCAGTCCCCAGGGCGGGACAGGGGGCTTCAATCAGCCCCAGCATTTT
TRBJ1-1	NA	TRBV11-3	NA	CASSLFDSTEAFF	TGTGCCAGCAGCTTATTTGATAGCACTGAAGCTTTCTTT
TRBJ2-1	NA	TRBV6-6	TRBD2	CASSYGIAGYNEQFF	TGTGCCAGCAGTTACGGGATAGCGGGTTACAATGAGCAGTTCTTC
TRBJ1-5	NA	TRBV6-2/TRBV6-3	NA	CASSYKPGGGGNQPQHF	TGTGCCAGCAGTTATAAGCCGGGGGGAGGGGGCAATCAGCCCCAGCATTTT
TRBJ1-2	NA	TRBV19	NA	CASSIGTAPNYGYTF	TGTGCCAGTAGTATTGGAACAGCTCCTAACTATGGCTACACCTTC
TRBJ2-7	NA	TRBV30	NA	CAWARGKYEQYF	TGTGCCTGGGCTAGAGGGAAATACGAGCAGTACTTC
TRBJ2-7	NA	TRBV5-4	TRBD2	CASSPSSGSWYEQYF	TGTGCCAGCAGCCCATCTAGCGGGAGTTGGTACGAGCAGTACTTC
TRBJ1-1	NA	TRBV30	TRBD1	CAWTRGYTEAFF	TGTGCCTGGACCAGGGGGTACACTGAAGCTTTCTTT
TRBJ2-5	NA	TRBV7-2	TRBD2	CASSPYSAGASQETQYF	TGTGCCAGCAGTCCATATTCGGCGGGAGCGAGCCAGGAGACCCAGTACTTC
TRBJ2-3	once	TRBV5-4	TRBD2	CASSFSGLAGATDTQYF	TGTGCCAGCAGCTTCTCTGGACTAGCGGGGGCCACAGATACGCAGTATTTT
TRBJ2-7	NA	TRBV6-6	NA	CASSFLVGQSYEQYF	TGTGCCAGCAGTTTCCTAGTCGGACAATCCTACGAGCAGTACTTC
TRBJ2-1	NA	TRBV9	TRBD2	CASSVGGGPSGYNEQFF	TGTGCCAGCAGCGTAGGTGGGGGCCCTAGCGGGTACAATGAGCAGTTCTTC
TRBJ2-7	NA	TRBV5-1	TRBD1	CATRGQGKSEQYF	TGCGCCACTCGTGGACAGGGAAAGAGCGAGCAGTACTTC
TRBJ1-4	once	TRBV12-3/TRBV12-4	NA	CASSLTVNEKLFF	TGTGCCAGCAGTTTAACGGTTAATGAAAAACTGTTTTTT
TRBJ2-7	NA	TRBV3-1/TRBV3-2	NA	CASSQDVRQASYEQYF	TGTGCCAGCAGCCAAGATGTCCGACAGGCCTCCTACGAGCAGTACTTC
TRBJ1-5	NA	TRBV19	NA	CASSIFGDSNQPQHF	TGTGCCAGTAGTATTTTCGGGGATAGCAATCAGCCCCAGCATTTT
TRBJ2-1	NA	TRBV20-1	NA	CSASWRALYNEQFF	TGCAGTGCTAGTTGGAGGGCCCTCTACAATGAGCAGTTCTTC
TRBJ1-5	NA	TRBV15	NA	CATSRPGGNQPQHF	TGTGCCACCAGCAGACCGGGGGGCAATCAGCCCCAGCATTTT
TRBJ2-1	NA	TRBV5-8	NA	CASSLGQISYNEQFF	TGTGCCAGCAGCTTGGGACAGATCTCCTACAATGAGCAGTTCTTC
TRBJ2-7	NA	TRBV7-9	NA	CASSASSYEQYF	TGTGCCAGCAGCGCGAGCTCCTACGAGCAGTACTTC
TRBJ1-1	NA	TRBV5-8	NA	CASTDRMNTEAFF	TGTGCCAGCACTGACAGAATGAACACTGAAGCTTTCTTT
TRBJ2-5	NA	TRBV11-3	TRBD1	CASSLGTGQFGETQYF	TGTGCCAGCAGCTTAGGGACAGGCCAGTTTGGGGAGACCCAGTACTTC
TRBJ1-1	NA	TRBV19	NA	CASTTTGMNTEAFF	TGTGCCAGTACCACGACAGGTATGAACACTGAAGCTTTCTTT
TRBJ2-4	NA	TRBV19	NA	CASSLRGRGNIQYF	TGTGCCAGTAGCTTACGGGGGCGGGGGAACATTCAGTACTTC
TRBJ1-3	once	TRBV5-1	NA	CASSLRTTRNLLSGNTIYF	TGCGCCAGCAGCTTGAGAACTACCCGGAACCTTCTCTCTGGAAACACCATATATTTT
TRBJ2-7	NA	TRBV4-3	NA	CASSQDHGQIYEQYF	TGCGCCAGCAGCCAAGATCATGGACAGATCTACGAGCAGTACTTC